This TCR beta chain was sequenced for a study of OX40 agonist ivuxolimab in advanced cancers. Across the whole study: Administration of intravenous ivuxolimab to patients occurred every 2 weeks at 0.01 to 10 mg/kg. Study-level results: Several nonresponders also turned out to have low normalized T-cell clonal expansion. Mean expanded clone counts were higher in CD8+ than CD4+ T cells. The study observed clonal expansion of CD4+ and CD8+ blood T cells by week 6 at 0.1 to 3.0 mg/kg.

Trimming removed 4 bases at V and 0 bases at J, with 7 bases between. This CDR3 is 14 amino acids long. Germline V gene sequence: CDR1 SGDLS, CDR2 YYNGEE. About this clone itself: Antigen specificity is unknown.

Here immunoSEQ multiplex PCR was the method, and the copy in TCRdb shows in-frame clones only, minus some. The sample carries 35,000 to 45,000 clones, about 79% recorded once. The sample consisted of CD4+ or CD8+ T cells sorted from blood, taken in a trial of the OX40 agonist ivuxolimab. This receptor was identified in an adult with an advanced solid tumor such as melanoma, head and neck, liver or kidney cancer. The chain couples TRBV9 to TRBJ1-4; unclear D gene. In DNA form, the CDR3 reads TGTGCCAGCAGCTTAGGAGCAACTAATGAAAAACTGTTTTTT. Translated: CASSLGATNEKLFF.